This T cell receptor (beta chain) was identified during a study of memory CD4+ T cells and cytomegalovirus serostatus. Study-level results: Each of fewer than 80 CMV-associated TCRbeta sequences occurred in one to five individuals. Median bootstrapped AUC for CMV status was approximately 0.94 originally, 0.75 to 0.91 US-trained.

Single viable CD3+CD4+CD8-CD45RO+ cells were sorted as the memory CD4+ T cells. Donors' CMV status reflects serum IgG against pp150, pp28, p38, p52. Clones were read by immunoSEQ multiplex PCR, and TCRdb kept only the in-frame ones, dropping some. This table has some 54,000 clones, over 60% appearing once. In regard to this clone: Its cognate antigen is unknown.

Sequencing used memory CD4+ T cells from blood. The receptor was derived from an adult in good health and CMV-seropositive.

The CDR3 spells CASSSQRGAGEAFF. CDR3 DNA sequence: TGTGCCAGCAGCTCACAGCGGGGGGCCGGTGAAGCTTTCTTT. The chain links TRBV7-3 to TRBJ1-1, with D possibly matching TRBD1 (6 bases). The V end was cut by 4 bases, the J end by 7 bases, with 16 bases between. CDR1 and CDR2 from the germline V gene are SGHTA and FQGTGA. The CDR3 extends over 14 amino acids.